What follows is one T cell receptor (beta chain) and its context. No antigen is known for it. At one of its ends the junction is not consistent with the germline gene, which may arise from a read error. This CDR3 is also generated by other DNA sequences in the sample. This sample is part of a study of shared T cell receptors in the human thymus (dated by TCRdb to about 2021). For context, the study as a whole: The study investigated the way shared, self-reactive T-cell receptor alpha chains are produced in the human thymus.

Library creation used the immunoSEQ multiplex PCR assay. This is the immuneACCESS table as TCRdb keeps it, with only in-frame sequences that have V and J called. A part of the clones is gone; compared with another copy, unresolved V genes explain less than half, and the rest is unexplained. The sample table shows hundreds of thousands of clones, and about 90% are seen once. 0.0094% of the sample rests with the top ten. Measured from the cysteine to the phenylalanine, the CDR3 is 15 residues long. Only CDR3 DNA is held: 45 bases, read in frame from base 1. CDR1 and CDR2 (MNHEY, SMNVEV) derive from the germline V gene (reference sequence). The same data also contributed to another study, on human thymus T cells. The second paper states: Immunologically healthy infants undergoing open corrective cardiac surgery for congenital heart defects in Finland were used as donors. Thymus tissue was collected as surgical resects that were removed during corrective cardiac surgery. Both the thymic and the peripheral blood repertoires appeared to show biased V and J gene segment usage. According to the related research, thymic TCR repertoires were highly overlapping among unrelated individuals. The study described the TCR alpha and beta repertoires in eight or nine infant thymus samples and a few matching peripheral blood samples. The infant donors were about 7 to 244 days old, and the cohort included several males and a couple of females. Thymocytes were mechanically released from the tissue and were stored as pellets of about 8.5-31 million cells at -70 degrees C. A QIAsymphony instrument was used to extract genomic DNA from the frozen cell pellets. TCRB and TCRAD loci were amplified from a standardized quantity of quality-controlled genomic DNA using the immunoSEQ multiplex PCR assay. The amplicons covered the V(D)J region and were long enough to include the CDR3 and to identify the V and J genes. The amplicons were sequenced on an Illumina platform via the commercial immunoSEQ service. Primer bias and sequencing errors were corrected using previously described methods, and TCRAD and TCRB definitions followed the IMGT database. The repertoires were analysed using immunoSEQ Analyzer 3.0 and VDJTools for basic statistics, V/J segment usage, diversity estimates, rarefaction and pairwise overlap. Diversity was estimated with Chao1, ChaoE, Efron-Thisted, Shannon and inverse Simpson indices, and also on datasets down-sampled to the smallest sample. For repertoire overlap, CDR3 nucleotide sequence, V gene and J gene had to match strictly, and clustering was done by Jaccard-based multidimensional scaling. On average, thymus samples yielded around 800,000 unique TCRB clonotypes, whereas blood samples yielded some 85,000.

The sequencing input was thymocytes. The rearrangement combines TRBV27 with TRBJ1-6; there is no confident call for the D gene. This TCR derives from a boy younger than two with a congenital heart defect. Donor details come from another sample of the same person, matched by shared clones. The nucleotide sequence reads TGTGCCAGCAGTTTCCTGGGCCTAAATAATTCCCCCCTCCACTTT. This gives the protein CASSFLGLNNSPLHF.